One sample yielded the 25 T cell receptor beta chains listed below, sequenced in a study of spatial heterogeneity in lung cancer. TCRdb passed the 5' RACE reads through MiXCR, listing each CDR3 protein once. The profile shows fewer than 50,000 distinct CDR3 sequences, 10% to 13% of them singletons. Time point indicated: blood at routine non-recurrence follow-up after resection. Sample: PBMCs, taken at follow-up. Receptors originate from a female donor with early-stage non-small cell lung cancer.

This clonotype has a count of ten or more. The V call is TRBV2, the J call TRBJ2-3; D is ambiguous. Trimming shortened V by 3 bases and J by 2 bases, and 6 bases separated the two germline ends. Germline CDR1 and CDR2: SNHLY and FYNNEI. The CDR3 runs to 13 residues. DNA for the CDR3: TGTGCCAGCAGTGATCGGATCACAGATACGCAGTATTTT. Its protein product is CASSDRITDTQYF. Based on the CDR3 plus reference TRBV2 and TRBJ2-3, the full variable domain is EPEVTQTPSHQVTQMGQEVILRCVPISNHLYFYWYRQILGQKVEFLVSFYNNEISEKSEIFDDQFSVERPDGSNFTLKIRSTKLEDSAMYFCASSDRITDTQYFGPGTRLTVL.

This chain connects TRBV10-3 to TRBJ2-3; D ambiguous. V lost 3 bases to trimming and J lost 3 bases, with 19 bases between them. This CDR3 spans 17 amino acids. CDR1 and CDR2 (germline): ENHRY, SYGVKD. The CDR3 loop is CAISDHSSAELTDTQYF. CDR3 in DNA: TGTGCCATCAGTGACCATTCATCGGCGGAACTTACAGATACGCAGTATTTT.

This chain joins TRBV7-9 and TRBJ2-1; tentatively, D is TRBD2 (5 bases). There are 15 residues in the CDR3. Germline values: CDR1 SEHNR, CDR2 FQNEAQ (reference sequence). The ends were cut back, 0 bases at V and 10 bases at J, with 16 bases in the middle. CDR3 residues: CASSLAPKLVPEQFF. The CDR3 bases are TGTGCCAGCAGCTTAGCACCCAAACTAGTCCCGGAGCAGTTCTTC.

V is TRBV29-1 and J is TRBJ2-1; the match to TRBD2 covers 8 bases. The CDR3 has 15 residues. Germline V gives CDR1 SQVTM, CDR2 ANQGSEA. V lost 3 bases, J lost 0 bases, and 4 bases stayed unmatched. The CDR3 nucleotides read TGCAGCGTTGACCCGGGGGGGAGCTCCTACAATGAGCAGTTCTTC. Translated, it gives CSVDPGGSSYNEQFF.

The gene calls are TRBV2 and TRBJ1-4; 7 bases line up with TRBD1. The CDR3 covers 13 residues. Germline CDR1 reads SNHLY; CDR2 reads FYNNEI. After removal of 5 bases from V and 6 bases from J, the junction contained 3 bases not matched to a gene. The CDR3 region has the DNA TGTGCCAGCAGTTCAGGACAGGATGAAAAACTGTTTTTT. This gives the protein CASSSGQDEKLFF. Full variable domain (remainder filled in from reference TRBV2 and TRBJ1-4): EPEVTQTPSHQVTQMGQEVILRCVPISNHLYFYWYRQILGQKVEFLVSFYNNEISEKSEIFDDQFSVERPDGSNFTLKIRSTKLEDSAMYFCASSSGQDEKLFFGSGTQLSVL.

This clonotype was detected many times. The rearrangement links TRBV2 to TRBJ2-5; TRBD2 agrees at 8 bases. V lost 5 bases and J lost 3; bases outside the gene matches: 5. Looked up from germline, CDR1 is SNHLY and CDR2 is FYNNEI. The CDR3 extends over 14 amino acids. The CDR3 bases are TGTGCCAGCAGTCAGACTAGCGACGAAGAGACCCAGTACTTC. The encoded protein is CASSQTSDEETQYF.

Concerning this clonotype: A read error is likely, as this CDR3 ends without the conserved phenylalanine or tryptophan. CDR3 sequence (DNA): TGTGCCAGCAGCTTAGGACCGGGAGATACGCAGTATTAT. It codes for CASSLGPGDTQYY. The genes are TRBV7-2 and TRBJ2-3; no firm D call. V was pared by 1 base and J by 5 bases, with 7 bases between. The CDR3 is 13 residues long. Germline V gives CDR1 SGHTA, CDR2 FQGNSA.

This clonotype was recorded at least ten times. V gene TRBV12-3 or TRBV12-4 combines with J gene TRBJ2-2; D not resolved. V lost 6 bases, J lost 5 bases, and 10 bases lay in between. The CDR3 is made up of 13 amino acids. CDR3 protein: CASRRTETGELFF. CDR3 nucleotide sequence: TGTGCCAGCAGGCGTACAGAGACCGGGGAGCTGTTTTTT.

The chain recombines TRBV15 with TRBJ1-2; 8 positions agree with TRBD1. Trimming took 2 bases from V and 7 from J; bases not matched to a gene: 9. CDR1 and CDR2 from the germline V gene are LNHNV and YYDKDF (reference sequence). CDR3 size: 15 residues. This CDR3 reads CATSRTGTGPFGYTF. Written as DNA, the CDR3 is TGTGCCACCAGCAGAACCGGGACAGGCCCTTTTGGCTACACCTTC.

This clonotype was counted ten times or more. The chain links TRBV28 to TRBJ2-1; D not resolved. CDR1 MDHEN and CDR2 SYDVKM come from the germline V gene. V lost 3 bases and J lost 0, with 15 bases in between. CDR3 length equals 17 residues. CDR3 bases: TGTGCCAGCAGTTTCGACTGGTCTGCGAGCTCCTACAATGAGCAGTTCTTC. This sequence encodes CASSFDWSASSYNEQFF.

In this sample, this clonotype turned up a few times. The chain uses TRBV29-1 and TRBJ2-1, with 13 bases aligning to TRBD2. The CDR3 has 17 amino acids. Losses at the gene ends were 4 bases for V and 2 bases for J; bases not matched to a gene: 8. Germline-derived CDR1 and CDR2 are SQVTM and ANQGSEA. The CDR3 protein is CSVAGTSGKGAYNEQFF. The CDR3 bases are TGCAGCGTTGCTGGGACTAGCGGGAAGGGGGCCTACAATGAGCAGTTCTTC.

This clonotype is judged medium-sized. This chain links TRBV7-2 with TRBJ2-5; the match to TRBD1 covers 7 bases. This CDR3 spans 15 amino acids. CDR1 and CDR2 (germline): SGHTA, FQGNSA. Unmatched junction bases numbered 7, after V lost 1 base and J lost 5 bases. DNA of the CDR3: TGTGCCAGCAGCTTAGTGGACAGGAGTCAGGAGACCCAGTACTTC. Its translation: CASSLVDRSQETQYF.

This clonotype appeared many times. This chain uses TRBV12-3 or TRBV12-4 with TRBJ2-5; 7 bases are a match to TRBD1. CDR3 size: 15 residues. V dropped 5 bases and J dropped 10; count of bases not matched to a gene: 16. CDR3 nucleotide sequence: TGTGCCAGCAGTCTAGGGACAGTGGGCTCGTCGAGCCAGTACTTC. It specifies CASSLGTVGSSSQYF.

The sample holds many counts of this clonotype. The CDR3 region is CASSLLFAGGTDTQYF. CDR3 nucleotides: TGCGCCAGCAGCCTCCTCTTTGCGGGGGGAACAGATACGCAGTATTTT. This chain links TRBV5-1 with TRBJ2-3, with 8 bases lining up with TRBD2. The CDR3 totals 16 residues. The junction had 10 bases not matched to a gene; V was cut back by 4 bases and J by 3 bases. The germline CDR1 and CDR2 sequences are SGHRS and YFSETQ.

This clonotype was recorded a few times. The CDR3 spells CAISKGPLKDGYTF. CDR3 DNA sequence: TGTGCCATCAGCAAGGGACCCCTAAAAGATGGCTACACCTTC. The chain carries TRBV10-3 and TRBJ1-2; a weak D match, TRBD1 (5 bases). The germline V gene has CDR1 ENHRY and CDR2 SYGVKD. V lost 6 bases to trimming and J lost 6 bases, with 17 bases between them. CDR3 length: 14 amino acids.

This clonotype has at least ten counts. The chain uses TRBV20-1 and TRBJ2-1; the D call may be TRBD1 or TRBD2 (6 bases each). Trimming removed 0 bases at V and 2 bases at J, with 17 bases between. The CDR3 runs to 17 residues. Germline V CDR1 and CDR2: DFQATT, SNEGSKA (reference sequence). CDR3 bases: TGCAGTGCTAGAGATATGACAGGAGGGGGGCCCTACAATGAGCAGTTCTTC. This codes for CSARDMTGGGPYNEQFF.

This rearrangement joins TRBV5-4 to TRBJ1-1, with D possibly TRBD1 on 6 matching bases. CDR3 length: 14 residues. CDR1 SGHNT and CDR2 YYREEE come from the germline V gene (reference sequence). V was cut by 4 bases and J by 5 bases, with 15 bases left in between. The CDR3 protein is CASSVRQVGTEAFF. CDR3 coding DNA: TGTGCCAGCAGCGTGAGACAGGTTGGGACTGAAGCTTTCTTT.

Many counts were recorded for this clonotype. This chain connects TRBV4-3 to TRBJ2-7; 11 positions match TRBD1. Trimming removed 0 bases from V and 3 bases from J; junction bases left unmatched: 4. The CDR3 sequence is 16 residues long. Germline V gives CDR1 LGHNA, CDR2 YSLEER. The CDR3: CASSQDSGTGGYEQYF. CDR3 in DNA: TGCGCCAGCAGCCAAGATTCGGGGACAGGGGGCTACGAGCAGTACTTC.

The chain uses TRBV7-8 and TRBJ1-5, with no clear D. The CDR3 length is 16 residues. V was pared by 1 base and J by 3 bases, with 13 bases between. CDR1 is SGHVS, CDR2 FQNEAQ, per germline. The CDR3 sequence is CASSLVTGRNNQPQHF. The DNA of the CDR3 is TGTGCCAGCAGCTTAGTGACGGGCCGGAACAATCAGCCCCAGCATTTT.

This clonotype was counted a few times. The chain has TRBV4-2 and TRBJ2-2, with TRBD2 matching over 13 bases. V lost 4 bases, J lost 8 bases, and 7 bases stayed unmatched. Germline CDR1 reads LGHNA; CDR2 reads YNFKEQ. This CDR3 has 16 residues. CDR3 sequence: CASSPRLAGGSGELFF. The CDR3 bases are TGTGCCAGCAGCCCCCGACTAGCGGGGGGTTCGGGGGAGCTGTTTTTT.

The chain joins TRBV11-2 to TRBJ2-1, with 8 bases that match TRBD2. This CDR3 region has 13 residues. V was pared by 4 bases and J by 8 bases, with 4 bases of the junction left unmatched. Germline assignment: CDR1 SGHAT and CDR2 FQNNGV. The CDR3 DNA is TGTGCCAGCAGCTCGCGGGGGGCCGATGAGCAGTTCTTC. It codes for CASSSRGADEQFF.

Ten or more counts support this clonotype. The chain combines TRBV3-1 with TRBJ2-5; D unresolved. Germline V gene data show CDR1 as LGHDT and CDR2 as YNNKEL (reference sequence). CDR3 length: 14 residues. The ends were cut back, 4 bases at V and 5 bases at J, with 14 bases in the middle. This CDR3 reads CASSRGTNGETQYF. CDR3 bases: TGTGCCAGCAGCCGCGGCACAAACGGGGAGACCCAGTACTTC.

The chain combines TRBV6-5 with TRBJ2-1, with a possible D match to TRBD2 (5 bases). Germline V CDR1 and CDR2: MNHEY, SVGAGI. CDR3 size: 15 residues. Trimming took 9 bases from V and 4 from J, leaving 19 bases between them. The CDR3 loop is CASSPDWGLYNEQFF. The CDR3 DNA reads TGTGCCAGTTCCCCGGACTGGGGATTATACAATGAGCAGTTCTTC.

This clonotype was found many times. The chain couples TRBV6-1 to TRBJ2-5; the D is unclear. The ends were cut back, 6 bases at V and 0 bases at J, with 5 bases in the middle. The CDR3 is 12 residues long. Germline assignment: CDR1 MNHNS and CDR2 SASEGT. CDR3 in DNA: TGTGCCAGCAGCCGAAACCAAGAGACCCAGTACTTC. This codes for CASSRNQETQYF.

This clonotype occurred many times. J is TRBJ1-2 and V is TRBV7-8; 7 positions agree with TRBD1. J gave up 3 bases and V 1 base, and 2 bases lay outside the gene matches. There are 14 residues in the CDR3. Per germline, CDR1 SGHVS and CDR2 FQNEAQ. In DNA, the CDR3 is TGTGCCAGCAGCTTAGGGGACAGCGACTATGGCTACACCTTC. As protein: CASSLGDSDYGYTF. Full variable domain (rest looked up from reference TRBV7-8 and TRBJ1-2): GAGVSQSPRYKVAKRGQDVALRCDPISGHVSLFWYQQALGQGPEFLTYFQNEAQLDKSGLPSDRFFAERPEGSVSTLKIQRTQQEDSAVYLCASSLGDSDYGYTFGSGTRLTVV.